This is a list of T cell receptor beta chains from one sample in a study of blood T cell repertoires in COVID-19. The repertoire was sequenced with immunoSEQ multiplex PCR; TCRdb's copy has only in-frame clones and lacks some. The profile covers around 170,000 clones, with roughly 87% appearing a single time and 7% to 7.5% taken by the ten largest. The sequencing input was PBMCs or T cells enriched from blood (not recorded which). These receptors all stem from a woman in her fifties or sixties who had recovered from COVID-19. Each CDR3 is given with its conserved first and last residue. Each record gives: CDR3 DNA, CDR3 protein, clone size, V gene, J gene, D gene. D genes are given only for firm matches. A row's size may be missing; if present it is once, few, many or a size class.

TGCGCCAGCAGCTCAGGGTCGGGGGGCGTAAACACTGAAGCTTTCTTT,CASSSGSGGVNTEAFF,NA,TRBV5-1,TRBJ1-1,NA
TGTGCCAGCAGCAAAAGCCGGGGGAGGGCAAGAGGGGTCAACGAGCAGTACTTC,CASSKSRGRARGVNEQYF,NA,TRBV21-1,TRBJ2-7,NA
TGCGCCAGCAGCCCTCTGACCGGGTCGGATACGCAGTATTTT,CASSPLTGSDTQYF,NA,TRBV5-1,TRBJ2-3,NA
TGTGCCAGCAGCATAAGCACAGATACGCAGTATTTT,CASSISTDTQYF,NA,TRBV16,TRBJ2-3,NA
TGCGCCAGCAGCCAATATGGACAGGCAACCTACGAGCAGTACTTC,CASSQYGQATYEQYF,NA,TRBV4-3,TRBJ2-7,TRBD1
TGTGCCAGCAGCTTAAACGAGGGGGCGAGCTCTGGAAACACCATATATTTT,CASSLNEGASSGNTIYF,NA,TRBV7-9,TRBJ1-3,TRBD1
TGTGCCAGCAGCGGACTAGCGGGAGGCGAGCAGTACTTC,CASSGLAGGEQYF,NA,TRBV9,TRBJ2-7,TRBD2
TGTGCCAGCAGCTTACGTCGGAGCTTGAATGAAAAACTGTTTTTT,CASSLRRSLNEKLFF,NA,TRBV11-3,TRBJ1-4,NA
TGTGCCAGCAGTATCCGGGACAGGGAGGGCGGCTACACCTTC,CASSIRDREGGYTF,NA,TRBV6-5,TRBJ1-2,TRBD1
TGTGCCAGCAGCCCTGGGACTAGCGGGAGGTCGGACACCGGGGAGCTGTTTTTT,CASSPGTSGRSDTGELFF,NA,TRBV7-8,TRBJ2-2,TRBD2
TGTGCCAGCAGCTTAGTAGGACTCCTGGGCACCGGGGAGCTGTTTTTT,CASSLVGLLGTGELFF,NA,TRBV11-2,TRBJ2-2,NA
TGCGCCAGCAGTGACAGGGGATTTGGATCACCCCTCCACTTT,CASSDRGFGSPLHF,NA,TRBV10-2,TRBJ1-6,NA
TGTGCCAGCAGTTTCGGGGGAGGCTATGGCTACACCTTC,CASSFGGGYGYTF,NA,TRBV28,TRBJ1-2,NA
TGTGCCAGCAGCCAAGTCGGGAGTGAAAAACTGTTTTTT,CASSQVGSEKLFF,once,TRBV14,TRBJ1-4,NA
TGTGCCAGCAGCCCGGAGGACGAGCAGTACTTC,CASSPEDEQYF,NA,TRBV6-6,TRBJ2-7,NA
TGTGCCAGCAGCCAAAGGACTAGCGGGACCTACAATGAGCAGTTCTTC,CASSQRTSGTYNEQFF,NA,TRBV7-6,TRBJ2-1,TRBD2
TGTGCCAGCAGCCCCGCGCAGGGGTCAGGAACAGATACGCAGTATTTT,CASSPAQGSGTDTQYF,NA,TRBV4-2,TRBJ2-3,NA
TGCGCCAGCAGCTCGTTTGGGACTAGCGGAAACAATGAGCAGTTCTTC,CASSSFGTSGNNEQFF,NA,TRBV5-1,TRBJ2-1,TRBD2
TGTGCCATCAGTGCAGGGCTGTCCTACGAGCAGTACTTC,CAISAGLSYEQYF,NA,TRBV10-3,TRBJ2-7,NA
TGTGCCAGCAGCCAAAGACAGACCATAGAAAAACTGTTTTTT,CASSQRQTIEKLFF,NA,TRBV7-9,TRBJ1-4,NA
TGCGCCAGCAGGCCTGGGACAGGGGGGGTCGAGCAGTACTTC,CASRPGTGGVEQYF,NA,TRBV5-1,TRBJ2-7,TRBD1
TGTGCCACCAGTGACGCTACGGGCCCCGGCGGGAGGGAAAAACTGTTTTTT,CATSDATGPGGREKLFF,NA,TRBV24-1,TRBJ1-4,NA
TGTGCCAGCAGCTTAGGGGGAGGGCAGCGAAACACCATATATTTT,CASSLGGGQRNTIYF,once,TRBV7-9,TRBJ1-3,NA
TGTGCCAGCAGCCAAGAGCCTGCGGGTCACACTGAAGCTTTCTTT,CASSQEPAGHTEAFF,NA,TRBV3-1/TRBV3-2,TRBJ1-1,NA
TGTGCCAGTAGTATCCCGGGATACAATCAGCCCCAGCATTTT,CASSIPGYNQPQHF,NA,TRBV19,TRBJ1-5,NA
TGTGCCACCAGTGATGTCACAGGGACTGGGGCCAACGTCCTGACTTTC,CATSDVTGTGANVLTF,NA,TRBV24-1,TRBJ2-6,NA
TGTGCCAGCAGTCCAGCGGGGCTTAATGAGCAGTTCTTC,CASSPAGLNEQFF,NA,TRBV6-5,TRBJ2-1,TRBD2
TGTGCCAGCTCACCACCGCAGGGCCACCTCTACAATGAGCAGTTCTTC,CASSPPQGHLYNEQFF,NA,TRBV18,TRBJ2-1,NA
TGTGCCAGCTCACGCGCACCGACTAGCGGGAAGAATGAGCAGTTCTTC,CASSRAPTSGKNEQFF,NA,TRBV18,TRBJ2-1,TRBD2
TGTGCCAGCAGCTTAAGGACAGGGGACTACGAGCAGTACTTC,CASSLRTGDYEQYF,NA,TRBV11-2,TRBJ2-7,TRBD1
TGTGCCAGTAGTAACAGGTTGGAGCCTACGGAGCAGTACTTC,CASSNRLEPTEQYF,NA,TRBV19,TRBJ2-7,NA
TGTGCCAGCAGCTTAGCGTTGGCGGCAGGGACAATGTACGAGCAGTACTTC,CASSLALAAGTMYEQYF,NA,TRBV11-1,TRBJ2-7,NA
TGTGCCAGCAGTGAAGATGGGGGGGAATGGATAAATGAAAAACTGTTTTTT,CASSEDGGEWINEKLFF,NA,TRBV6-1,TRBJ1-4,NA
TGTGCCAGCACGCCCGGGATCTCTGGTGGCTACACCTTC,CASTPGISGGYTF,NA,TRBV2,TRBJ1-2,NA
TGTGCCAGCAGCCCCGGGACAGGGTTTAACTATGGCTACACCTTC,CASSPGTGFNYGYTF,NA,TRBV6-4,TRBJ1-2,TRBD1
TGCGCCAGCAGCCAAGACAGGGACTACGAGCAGTACTTC,CASSQDRDYEQYF,few,TRBV4-3,TRBJ2-7,NA
TGTGCCAGCTACCGGACAGAGCGAGCCGCCTATGGCTACACCTTC,CASYRTERAAYGYTF,NA,TRBV2,TRBJ1-2,NA
TGTGCCAGCAGCCTAAATCGACTAGCGGGAGGGAGCTCCTACAATGAGCAGTTCTTC,CASSLNRLAGGSSYNEQFF,NA,TRBV5-4,TRBJ2-1,TRBD2
TGTGCCAGCAGCTACGTCCGGGGTGGGCAGGGGGCTAACTATGGCTACACCTTC,CASSYVRGGQGANYGYTF,NA,TRBV7-8,TRBJ1-2,TRBD1
TGTGCCAGCAGCTTAGTGGCGGGGCCCTCTGTCTATGGCTACACCTTC,CASSLVAGPSVYGYTF,NA,TRBV7-2,TRBJ1-2,NA
TGTGCCAGCAGCCAGTGGGACTCGGGGCCCTACGAGCAGTACTTC,CASSQWDSGPYEQYF,NA,TRBV14,TRBJ2-7,NA
TGTGCCAGCAGTGCGGACAGCACCTACAATGAGCAGTTCTTC,CASSADSTYNEQFF,NA,TRBV27,TRBJ2-1,NA
TGTGCCAGCAGCTTAGGGCGGGGTTCCGGATACAATGAGCAGTTCTTC,CASSLGRGSGYNEQFF,NA,TRBV7-2,TRBJ2-1,NA
TGTGCCAGCAGCTTAGCTGGGACAGGGAACTATGGCTACACCTTC,CASSLAGTGNYGYTF,NA,TRBV7-9,TRBJ1-2,TRBD1
TGTGCCAGCAGCTCCCGGACAGGGGGCAGTAGGAACACCGGGGAGCTGTTTTTT,CASSSRTGGSRNTGELFF,few,TRBV7-9,TRBJ2-2,TRBD1
TGTGCCAGCAGTATCACAGGGATTGAAGCTTTCTTT,CASSITGIEAFF,NA,TRBV2,TRBJ1-1,NA
TGCAGCGCCCCCGCTCAGGGGAACACTGAAGCTTTCTTT,CSAPAQGNTEAFF,few,TRBV29-1,TRBJ1-1,NA
TGTGCCAGCAGTGCTCAGGGGGCACCCCTCCACTTT,CASSAQGAPLHF,NA,TRBV28,TRBJ1-6,TRBD1
TGTGCCAGCAGTTCAAAGGTCCCAACTAGCGGGAGATGGCCCTACGAGCAGTACTTC,CASSSKVPTSGRWPYEQYF,NA,TRBV27,TRBJ2-7,TRBD2
TGTGCCAGTATACGGCTAGCGGGATATAACACCGGGGAGCTGTTTTTT,CASIRLAGYNTGELFF,NA,TRBV19,TRBJ2-2,TRBD2
TGTGCCAGTAGTATAAAGGGGCAGGGCGATCAGCCCCAGCATTTT,CASSIKGQGDQPQHF,NA,TRBV19,TRBJ1-5,NA
TGTGGCACCGGGACAGGTGAAAAACTGTTTTTT,CGTGTGEKLFF,NA,TRBV6-5,TRBJ1-4,TRBD1
TGTGCCAGCGTAGGACATTCGAAGACTGAAGCTTTCTTT,CASVGHSKTEAFF,NA,TRBV6-5,TRBJ1-1,NA
TGTGCCAGCAGCCCCGGGACAGGGGCCCCCTACGAGCAGTACTTC,CASSPGTGAPYEQYF,NA,TRBV7-2,TRBJ2-7,TRBD1